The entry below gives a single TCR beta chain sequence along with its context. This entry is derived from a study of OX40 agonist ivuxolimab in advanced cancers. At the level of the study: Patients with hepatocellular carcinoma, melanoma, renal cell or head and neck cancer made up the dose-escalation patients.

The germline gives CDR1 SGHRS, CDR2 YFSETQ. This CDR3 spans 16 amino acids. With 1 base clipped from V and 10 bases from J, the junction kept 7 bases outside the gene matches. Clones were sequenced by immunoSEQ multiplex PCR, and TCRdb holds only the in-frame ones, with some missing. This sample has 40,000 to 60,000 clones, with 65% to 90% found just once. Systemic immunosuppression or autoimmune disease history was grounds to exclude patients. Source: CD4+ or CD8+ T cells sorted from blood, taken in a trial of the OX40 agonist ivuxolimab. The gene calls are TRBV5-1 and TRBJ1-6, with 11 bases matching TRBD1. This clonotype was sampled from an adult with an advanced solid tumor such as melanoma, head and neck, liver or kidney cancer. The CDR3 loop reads CASSLTGQGGRSPLHF. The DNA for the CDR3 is TGCGCCAGCAGCTTGACGGGACAGGGGGGTCGGTCACCCCTCCACTTT. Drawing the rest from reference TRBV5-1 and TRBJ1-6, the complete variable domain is KAGVTQTPRYLIKTRGQQVTLSCSPISGHRSVSWYQQTPGQGLQFLFEYFSETQRNKGNFPGRFSGRQFSNSRSEMNVSTLELGDSALYLCASSLTGQGGRSPLHFGNGTRLTVT.